This TCR beta chain was sequenced for a study of ipilimumab plus nivolumab after autologous stem cell transplantation. Germline assignment: CDR1 SGDLS and CDR2 YYNGEE. This CDR3 is built from 15 residues. Trimming stripped 0 bases from V and 1 base from J, with 8 bases between. The table lists this clone with a few counts. Here immunoSEQ multiplex PCR was the method, and the copy in TCRdb shows in-frame clones only, minus some. Altogether roughly 20,000 clones are present, about 80% being singletons, with the ten largest covering more than 15%. The TCR sequence derives from a male donor with diffuse large B-cell lymphoma. V gene TRBV9 combines with J gene TRBJ1-3; TRBD1 might be the D (6 bases). Material: PBMCs, obtained in a trial of ipilimumab plus nivolumab as post-transplant consolidation. CDR3 DNA: TGTGCCAGCAGCGTAGGGCAGGGGTCTGGAAACACCATATATTTT. Amino acids: CASSVGQGSGNTIYF.